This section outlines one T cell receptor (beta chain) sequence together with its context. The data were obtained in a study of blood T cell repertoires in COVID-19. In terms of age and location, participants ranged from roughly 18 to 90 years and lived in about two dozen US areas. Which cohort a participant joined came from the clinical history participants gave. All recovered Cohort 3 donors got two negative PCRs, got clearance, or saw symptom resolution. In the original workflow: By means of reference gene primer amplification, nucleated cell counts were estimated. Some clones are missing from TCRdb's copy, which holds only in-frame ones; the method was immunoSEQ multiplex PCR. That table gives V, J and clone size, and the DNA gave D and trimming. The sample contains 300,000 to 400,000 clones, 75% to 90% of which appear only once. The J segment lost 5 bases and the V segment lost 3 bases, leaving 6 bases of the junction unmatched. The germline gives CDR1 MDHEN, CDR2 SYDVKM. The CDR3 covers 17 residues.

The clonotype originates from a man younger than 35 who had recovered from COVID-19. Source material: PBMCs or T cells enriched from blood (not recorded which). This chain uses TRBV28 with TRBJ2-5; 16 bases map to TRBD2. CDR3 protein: CASSLGLAGGGRETQYF. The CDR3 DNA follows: TGTGCCAGCAGTTTGGGACTAGCGGGAGGGGGAAGGGAGACCCAGTACTTC.